These 29 T cell receptor beta chains share one sample of origin, sequenced in a study of blood T cell repertoires in COVID-19. Sequenced by immunoSEQ multiplex PCR; TCRdb stores in-frame clones only, minus some. The sample contains 150,000 to 200,000 clones, roughly 88% of which appear only once. Material: peripheral blood. The receptor source for this set is a man older than 75 with COVID-19, enrolled during active disease.

The sample holds a few counts of this clone. The CDR3, as DNA: TGTGCCAGCAGCCCAGGGATTTTTGGGTATGGCTACACCTTC. Translation gives CASSPGIFGYGYTF. The gene calls are TRBV7-2 and TRBJ1-2; possible D gene TRBD1, 5 bases. This CDR3 has 14 residues. Looked up from germline, CDR1 is SGHTA and CDR2 is FQGNSA. V dropped 5 bases and J dropped 5 bases, with 15 bases sitting between them.

CDR3 nucleotides: TGCGCCAGCAGCGGCTCCGGGACACAAAACTACGAGCAGTACTTC. Translating gives CASSGSGTQNYEQYF. This chain links TRBV5-1 with TRBJ2-7, with D maybe TRBD1 (6 bases). The CDR3 has 15 residues. Trimming took 4 bases from V and 3 from J, leaving 17 bases between them. Germline-derived CDR1 and CDR2 are SGHRS and YFSETQ.

The chain couples TRBV2 to TRBJ1-2; TRBD1 matches 7 bases. The trim removed 1 base at V and 5 bases at J, leaving 7 bases unmatched. This CDR3 region has 15 residues. The germline CDR1 and CDR2 sequences are SNHLY and FYNNEI. CDR3 sequence: CASSEDITGVYGYTF. CDR3 coding DNA: TGTGCCAGCAGTGAAGACATTACAGGGGTATATGGCTACACCTTC.

This chain connects TRBV29-1 to TRBJ1-1, with TRBD1 identical over 7 bases. Germline-derived CDR1 and CDR2 are SQVTM and ANQGSEA. The trim removed 7 bases at V and 4 bases at J, leaving 9 bases unmatched. The CDR3 is 13 amino acids. For the CDR3, the DNA is TGCAGCGCCACCACAGGGGTAAGCACTGAAGCTTTCTTT. Protein sequence: CSATTGVSTEAFF.

This chain joins TRBV10-2 and TRBJ2-1, with TRBD1 as a possible D gene (6 bases). V lost 6 bases and J 5 bases, leaving 17 bases between the germline ends. The germline V gene encodes CDR1 WSHSY and CDR2 SAAADI. The CDR3 runs 15 residues. The CDR3 here is CASRLGRGSNNEQFF. The CDR3 DNA is TGCGCCAGCAGGTTGGGAAGGGGGTCTAACAATGAGCAGTTCTTC.

The V and J genes are TRBV19 and TRBJ2-7; 10 positions agree with TRBD2. Germline V CDR1 and CDR2: LNHDA, SQIVND (reference sequence). The CDR3 consists of 13 residues. Germline trimming cut 8 bases from V and 4 bases from J; bases unmatched to any gene: 5. CDR3 loop: CASSSGGAYEQYF. The CDR3 DNA is TGTGCCAGTTCAAGCGGGGGGGCGTACGAGCAGTACTTC. The entire variable domain, with the rest obtained from reference TRBV19 and TRBJ2-7, is as follows: DGGITQSPKYLFRKEGQNVTLSCEQNLNHDAMYWYRQDPGQGLRLIYYSQIVNDFQKGDIAEGYSVSREKKESFPLTVTSAQKNPTAFYLCASSSGGAYEQYFGPGTRLTVT.

The chain joins TRBV18 to TRBJ2-3; 10 nucleotides align to TRBD2. Trimming at V came to 6 bases and at J to 10 bases, leaving 10 bases not matched to a gene. This CDR3 contains 14 residues. Looked up from germline, CDR1 is KGHSH and CDR2 is LQKENI. CDR3 loop: CASSRSGGAWPQYF. DNA of the CDR3: TGTGCCAGCTCCCGCAGCGGGGGGGCTTGGCCGCAGTATTTT.

The rearrangement uses TRBV5-1 and TRBJ2-3; TRBD2 matches 10 bases. The CDR3 extends over 17 amino acids. Germline lookup yields CDR1 SGHRS and CDR2 YFSETQ. The V and J ends lost 6 bases and 2 bases, in that order; junction bases with no gene match: 12. The CDR3 region has the DNA TGCGCCAGCAAAACCAGGAGCGGGGGGGACCTCACAGATACGCAGTATTTT. It translates to CASKTRSGGDLTDTQYF.

CDR3 sequence: CASSLNAVTDTQYF. The CDR3 DNA is TGCGCCAGCAGCTTGAACGCGGTCACAGATACGCAGTATTTT. This chain links TRBV5-1 with TRBJ2-3; D not resolved. Looked up from germline, CDR1 is SGHRS and CDR2 is YFSETQ. Trimming removed 1 base at V and 2 bases at J, with 8 bases between. This CDR3 comprises 14 residues.

The chain carries TRBV28 and TRBJ1-1; weak D call: TRBD1 (5 bases). The CDR3 runs 13 residues. CDR1 and CDR2 from the germline V gene are MDHEN and SYDVKM. V lost 7 bases to trimming and J lost 1 base, with 10 bases between them. CDR3 coding DNA: TGTGCCAGCACCCGGACACCGAACACTGAAGCTTTCTTT. Amino acid sequence: CASTRTPNTEAFF.

V is TRBV5-1 and J is TRBJ1-4; D might be TRBD1 (6 bases). Trimming removed 4 bases at V and 8 bases at J, with 21 bases between. The CDR3 consists of 16 residues. Germline V lookup: CDR1 SGHRS, CDR2 YFSETQ. The chain's CDR3 is CASSPGGGGRGEKLFF. CDR3 DNA sequence: TGCGCCAGCAGCCCCGGAGGCGGGGGGCGCGGGGAAAAACTGTTTTTT.

The V gene is TRBV25-1, the J gene TRBJ1-1, with TRBD1 matching 7 bases. This CDR3 has 18 residues. Looked up from germline, CDR1 is MGHDK and CDR2 is SYGVNS. V lost 4 bases and J lost 5; bases outside the gene matches: 19. The CDR3 region is CASSGEGQARVPQTEAFF. The CDR3, as DNA: TGTGCCAGCAGTGGGGAAGGACAGGCTAGAGTCCCTCAGACTGAAGCTTTCTTT.

V and J are TRBV20-1 and TRBJ1-4; D is possibly TRBD1 (5 bases). Trimming shortened V by 3 bases and J by 7 bases, and 6 bases separated the two germline ends. Per germline, CDR1 DFQATT and CDR2 SNEGSKA (reference sequence). This CDR3 is built from 11 residues. The DNA for the CDR3 is TGCAGTGCTAGGACAGTTGAAAAACTGTTTTTT. This gives the protein CSARTVEKLFF.

The J gene is TRBJ2-7, the V gene TRBV5-1; possible D gene TRBD2, 6 bases. This CDR3 spans 13 amino acids. Germline assignment: CDR1 SGHRS and CDR2 YFSETQ. V was trimmed by 4 bases and J by 10 bases, leaving 18 bases between them. DNA of the CDR3: TGCGCCAGCAGCCCGGAGGGGTTGGGGGGTCAGTACTTC. Protein: CASSPEGLGGQYF. The full variable domain, rest sourced from reference TRBV5-1 and TRBJ2-7, is KAGVTQTPRYLIKTRGQQVTLSCSPISGHRSVSWYQQTPGQGLQFLFEYFSETQRNKGNFPGRFSGRQFSNSRSEMNVSTLELGDSALYLCASSPEGLGGQYFGPGTRLTVT.

The chain carries TRBV6-6 and TRBJ1-1, with D unresolved. CDR1 is MNHNY and CDR2 is SVGAGI in the germline V gene (reference sequence). The V end lost 0 bases, the J end lost 3 bases, and 8 bases lay between the germline ends. CDR3 length: 14 amino acids. CDR3 sequence (DNA): TGTGCCAGCAGTTACTCGGGCCGCGACACTGAAGCTTTCTTT. Its protein is CASSYSGRDTEAFF.

The V and J genes are TRBV7-8 and TRBJ2-1; 10 nucleotides match TRBD2. Germline values: CDR1 SGHVS, CDR2 FQNEAQ. The CDR3 runs to 15 residues. Trimming at V came to 2 bases and at J to 9 bases, leaving 7 bases not matched to a gene. The CDR3 coding sequence is TGTGCCAGCAGCTTAAAACTAGCGGGGACCGGTGAGCAGTTCTTC. It encodes CASSLKLAGTGEQFF.

The V and J genes are TRBV11-3 and TRBJ2-1; 9 bases fit TRBD2. The CDR3 loop spans 17 amino acids. Trimming cost V 3 bases and J 1 base; bases outside gene matches: 7. CDR1 is SGHNT and CDR2 is YENEEA in the germline V gene. The CDR3 bases are TGTGCCAGCAGCTTTAATAGCGGGGGACCTTCCTACAATGAGCAGTTCTTC. Residues: CASSFNSGGPSYNEQFF.

This clone was observed a single time. This chain connects TRBV9 to TRBJ2-5; TRBD2 might be the D (6 bases). Germline lookup yields CDR1 SGDLS and CDR2 YYNGEE. The CDR3 extends over 13 amino acids. Trimming left V 4 bases short and J 1 base short, with 8 bases between. The CDR3 DNA sequence: TGTGCCAGCAGCTCGGGACTCCAAGAGACCCAGTACTTC. Translated, it gives CASSSGLQETQYF.

This chain joins TRBV2 and TRBJ1-6; D is unclear. The CDR3 runs to 16 residues. Trimming stripped 2 bases from V and 7 bases from J, with 15 bases between. The germline CDR1 and CDR2 sequences are SNHLY and FYNNEI. CDR3 amino acids: CASSELASGGNSPLHF. The CDR3 DNA reads TGTGCCAGCAGTGAACTAGCCTCCGGTGGGAATTCACCCCTCCACTTT.

The V call is TRBV24-1, the J call TRBJ1-1; the D gene is possibly TRBD1 (5 bases). Germline CDR1 KGHDR, CDR2 SFDVKD. V dropped 4 bases and J dropped 4 bases, with 15 bases sitting between them. The CDR3 sequence is 15 residues long. The chain's CDR3 is CATSEGAGGTTEAFF. In nucleotides, the CDR3 is TGTGCCACCAGTGAGGGTGCCGGGGGGACCACTGAAGCTTTCTTT.

The chain joins TRBV18 to TRBJ1-4, with a possible D match to TRBD1 (6 bases). Trimming cost V 3 bases and J 6 bases, with 8 bases left between them. Germline assignment: CDR1 KGHSH and CDR2 LQKENI. The CDR3 contains 13 residues. The CDR3 sequence: CASSPRQDEKLFF. CDR3 nucleotide sequence: TGTGCCAGCTCACCTAGACAGGATGAAAAACTGTTTTTT.

The chain recombines TRBV9 with TRBJ2-5; D may be TRBD1 (6 bases). The CDR3 loop spans 15 amino acids. V gave up 4 bases and J gave up 1 base, with 14 bases separating them. Germline V lookup: CDR1 SGDLS, CDR2 YYNGEE. The CDR3 DNA follows: TGTGCCAGCAGCTCCAGACAGGATCCCCAAGAGACCCAGTACTTC. Its translation: CASSSRQDPQETQYF.

This chain uses TRBV10-3 with TRBJ1-6; 7 positions match TRBD1. Unmatched junction bases numbered 2, after V lost 4 bases and J lost 8 bases. The CDR3 loop spans 13 amino acids. Germline CDR1 and CDR2: ENHRY and SYGVKD. The CDR3 DNA sequence: TGTGCCATCAGTGGCACAGGGGATTCACCCCTCCACTTT. This encodes CAISGTGDSPLHF.

The gene calls are TRBV5-4 and TRBJ2-2; D is unclear. The CDR3 extends over 14 amino acids. V lost 0 bases and J lost 6, with 9 bases in between. CDR1 and CDR2 (germline): SGHNT, YYREEE (reference sequence). In DNA, the CDR3 is TGTGCCAGCAGCTTGGCCAAGAGGCCCGGGGAGCTGTTTTTT. It encodes CASSLAKRPGELFF.

The rearrangement links TRBV19 to TRBJ2-4; D uncertain. CDR1 LNHDA and CDR2 SQIVND come from the germline V gene (reference sequence). Trimming stripped 2 bases from V and 5 bases from J, with 16 bases between. The CDR3 has 16 residues. The CDR3 DNA follows: TGTGCCAGTAGTATACAAATAAGAACAGTCCAAAACATTCAGTACTTC. Translating gives CASSIQIRTVQNIQYF.

The V call is TRBV6-5, the J call TRBJ2-1; D gene ambiguous. Per germline, CDR1 MNHEY and CDR2 SVGAGI. The CDR3 runs 15 residues. V was shortened by 2 bases and J by 0 bases, with 8 bases between the two germline ends. The CDR3 region is CASSYDGDSYNEQFF. CDR3 DNA sequence: TGTGCCAGCAGTTACGATGGAGACTCCTACAATGAGCAGTTCTTC.

This clone came up a few times. This chain connects TRBV27 to TRBJ1-5, with 7 nucleotides matching TRBD1. Germline V CDR1 and CDR2: MNHEY, SMNVEV (reference sequence). The CDR3 loop spans 15 amino acids. The trim removed 2 bases at V and 7 bases at J, leaving 8 bases unmatched. CDR3 protein: CASSLTSGGWQPQHF. The CDR3, as DNA: TGTGCCAGCAGTTTAACCTCAGGGGGTTGGCAGCCCCAGCATTTT.

This clone was counted between two and nine times. The CDR3: CASTRRSTGTGSTDTQYF. Here the CDR3 DNA reads TGCGCCAGCACCCGACGGAGTACGGGGACAGGAAGCACAGATACGCAGTATTTT. The gene calls are TRBV4-1 and TRBJ2-3, with 8 bases lining up with TRBD1. V shed 7 bases, J shed 0 bases, and the junction held 15 bases outside the gene matches. The CDR3 is 18 residues long. Germline CDR1 and CDR2: MGHRA and YSYEKL.

The table lists this clone with a few counts. Written as DNA, the CDR3 is TGTGCCAGCAGCCCCAGCGGACCCGGGTCGACCCAGTACTTC. Protein product: CASSPSGPGSTQYF. This chain joins TRBV11-3 and TRBJ2-5; a weak D match, TRBD2 (5 bases). The CDR3 length is 14 residues. CDR1 and CDR2 (germline): SGHNT, YENEEA. Trimming cost V 5 bases and J 7 bases, with 17 bases left between them.